The 21 T cell receptor beta chains below come from one sample, sequenced in a study of healthy donors' naive CD4 and CD8 T cells. TCR libraries were built from 450 to 650 ng of total RNA by linear amplification. TCRdb called the reads again in MiXCR, with one record for every CDR3 protein. The table records approximately 200,000 distinct CDR3 sequences, nearly 75% of them present only once. The sequenced material came from naive CD4+ and CD8+ T cells sorted from blood, pooled from several donors. The source of these receptors is a pool of human donors in good health; the sample pools cells from several healthy donors.

This clonotype appeared a few times. The chain is built from TRBV5-6 and TRBJ2-7, with D perhaps matching TRBD1 or TRBD2 (5 bases each). The CDR3 covers 13 residues. The ends were cut back, 0 bases at V and 5 bases at J, with 9 bases in the middle. Germline CDR1 SGHDT, CDR2 YYEEEE. CDR3 amino acids: CASSLAGTDEQYV. In DNA, the CDR3 is TGTGCCAGCAGCTTGGCCGGGACCGACGAGCAGTACGTC.

This clonotype was seen only a few times. The V gene is TRBV29-1, the J gene TRBJ2-1; perhaps D is TRBD1 or TRBD2 (6 bases each). The CDR3 sequence is 15 residues long. Per the germline V gene, CDR1 is SQVTM and CDR2 is ANQGSEA. With 0 bases removed from V and 6 bases from J, the gap between germline ends came to 15 bases. The CDR3 sequence: CSVEDPRGLSNEQFF. The CDR3 coding sequence is TGCAGCGTTGAAGATCCCCGGGGGCTTAGCAATGAGCAGTTCTTC.

This clonotype has just a few counts. This chain links TRBV19 with TRBJ1-1; D gene unclear. Trimming stripped 3 bases from V and 5 bases from J, with 13 bases between. The CDR3 has 14 residues. The germline V gene encodes CDR1 LNHDA and CDR2 SQIVND (reference sequence). The CDR3 DNA is TGTGCCAGTAGTATGAACGCCCGCGGGACTGAAGCTTTCTTT. This codes for CASSMNARGTEAFF.

The V and J genes are TRBV10-3 and TRBJ2-7; 7 nucleotides match TRBD2. Germline CDR1 and CDR2: ENHRY and SYGVKD. V shed 3 bases and J 0 bases; nucleotides not matched to a gene: 2. The CDR3 extends over 14 amino acids. CDR3: CAISEPSGSYEQYF. The CDR3 DNA reads as TGTGCCATCAGTGAACCTAGCGGCTCCTACGAGCAGTACTTC.

This chain links TRBV29-1 with TRBJ2-1, with D tentatively TRBD1 or TRBD2 (5 bases each). This CDR3 region has 13 residues. V shed 6 bases and J shed 5 bases, with 14 bases lying between them. The germline CDR1 and CDR2 sequences are SQVTM and ANQGSEA. Written as DNA, the CDR3 is TGCAGCGTCGTGGGGACGGAGAACAATGAGCAGTTCTTC. Encoded protein: CSVVGTENNEQFF.

This chain joins TRBV29-1 and TRBJ1-4; D call uncertain. This CDR3 has 12 residues. The V and J ends lost 6 bases and 4 bases respectively, with 9 bases between them. The germline CDR1 and CDR2 sequences are SQVTM and ANQGSEA. Here the CDR3 reads CSVGRSNEKLFF. The CDR3, as DNA: TGCAGCGTCGGACGGAGTAATGAAAAACTGTTTTTT.

This clonotype was seen a handful of times. The CDR3 spells CASSLSRYNEQFF. CDR3 DNA sequence: TGTGCCAGCAGTTTAAGCCGTTACAATGAGCAGTTCTTC. The V and J genes are TRBV27 and TRBJ2-1; D is unclear. The V and J ends lost 2 bases and 4 bases respectively, with 6 bases between them. From germline, CDR1 is MNHEY and CDR2 SMNVEV (reference sequence). The CDR3 loop spans 13 amino acids.

CDR3 nucleotides: TGCAGCGTTGTCGAGCTAGACACCAACATTCAGTACTTC. Protein sequence: CSVVELDTNIQYF. The J gene is TRBJ2-4, the V gene TRBV29-1, with D hard to call. Germline V gene data show CDR1 as SQVTM and CDR2 as ANQGSEA. Trimming shortened V by 4 bases and J by 7 bases, and 14 bases separated the two germline ends. The CDR3 loop spans 13 amino acids.

This chain joins TRBV29-1 and TRBJ2-3; D not certain. Looked up from germline, CDR1 is SQVTM and CDR2 is ANQGSEA. V gave up 7 bases and J gave up 4 bases, with 12 bases separating them. This CDR3 has 12 residues. As DNA, the CDR3 is TGCAGCGCGAGACCCCTGGCAGATACGCAGTATTTT. Translated, it gives CSARPLADTQYF.

V gene TRBV15 combines with J gene TRBJ2-1; 9 bases are shared with TRBD2. CDR3 length equals 15 residues. Per germline, CDR1 LNHNV and CDR2 YYDKDF (reference sequence). Trimming cost V 1 base and J 7 bases; bases outside gene matches: 5. The CDR3 protein is CATSRGSSGANEQFF. The CDR3 nucleotides are TGTGCCACCAGCAGAGGGTCTAGCGGGGCAAATGAGCAGTTCTTC. Drawing the rest from reference TRBV15 and TRBJ2-1, the complete variable domain is DAMVIQNPRYQVTQFGKPVTLSCSQTLNHNVMYWYQQKSSQAPKLLFHYYDKDFNNEADTPDNFQSRRPNTSFCFLDIRSPGLGDTAMYLCATSRGSSGANEQFFGPGTRLTVL.

The genes are TRBV6-5 and TRBJ1-1, with no clear D. This CDR3 has 15 amino acids. Germline CDR1 and CDR2: MNHEY and SVGAGI. Trimming took 0 bases from V and 0 from J, leaving 8 bases between them. CDR3 sequence reads: CASSYSLGMNTEAFF. The CDR3 region has the DNA TGTGCCAGCAGTTACTCATTAGGCATGAACACTGAAGCTTTCTTT.

The CDR3 spells CASSIGRSTEAFF. Written as DNA, the CDR3 is TGTGCCAGTAGTATAGGTAGGAGCACTGAAGCTTTCTTT. This chain uses TRBV19 with TRBJ1-1, with D unclear. The CDR3 contains 13 residues. CDR1 LNHDA and CDR2 SQIVND come from the germline V gene (reference sequence). V was clipped by 1 base and J by 4 bases, with 7 bases between them.

The chain joins TRBV20-1 to TRBJ1-3; TRBD1 agrees at 12 bases. Germline loops: CDR1 DFQATT, CDR2 SNEGSKA (reference sequence). This CDR3 comprises 14 residues. Unmatched junction bases numbered 6, after V lost 6 bases and J lost 6 bases. This chain's CDR3 is CSALRDRGQNTIYF. As DNA, the CDR3 is TGCAGTGCCCTGAGGGACAGGGGGCAAAACACCATATATTTT.

V usage is TRBV6-5 and J usage is TRBJ1-1; no clear D. This CDR3 region has 16 residues. The V end was cut by 5 bases, the J end by 1 base, with 17 bases between. The germline V gene has CDR1 MNHEY and CDR2 SVGAGI. The CDR3, as DNA: TGTGCCAGCAGTCAACGGATATCAAACAGGAACACTGAAGCTTTCTTT. It translates to CASSQRISNRNTEAFF.

The chain links TRBV5-5 to TRBJ2-3; TRBD2 aligns across 7 bases. This CDR3 contains 14 residues. V was pared by 0 bases and J by 3 bases, with 1 base of the junction left unmatched. The V gene's germline CDR1 is SGHKS and CDR2 YYEKEE (reference sequence). The CDR3 protein is CASSLELATDTQYF. The DNA of the CDR3 is TGTGCCAGCAGCTTGGAACTAGCGACAGATACGCAGTATTTT.

The chain joins TRBV18 to TRBJ1-2, with D unclear. The CDR3 is 14 amino acids. The V gene lost 2 bases and the J gene lost 4 bases, with 11 bases spanning the gap. The germline gives CDR1 KGHSH, CDR2 LQKENI. Here the CDR3 reads CASSPDKISYGYTF. In DNA form, the CDR3 reads TGTGCCAGCTCACCAGACAAGATATCCTATGGCTACACCTTC.

Concerning this clonotype itself: At one of its ends the junction is not consistent with the germline gene, which may arise from a read error. The chain recombines TRBV27 with TRBJ2-6; 8 bases match TRBD1. The V gene's germline CDR1 is MNHEY and CDR2 SMNVEV (reference sequence). There are 13 residues in the CDR3. CDR3 sequence reads: CASRARTGNDLTF. The CDR3 DNA reads as TGTGCCAGCAGGGCTAGGACAGGGAACGACCTGACTTTC.

The chain uses TRBV10-1 and TRBJ2-5, with no clear D. Germline CDR1 WNHNN, CDR2 SYGVQD (reference sequence). The CDR3 spans 15 residues. Deletions cut 2 bases from V and 2 bases from J, with 12 bases between. CDR3 protein: CASSEGPIAQETQYF. The CDR3 DNA reads TGCGCCAGCAGTGAGGGCCCCATAGCTCAAGAGACCCAGTACTTC.

In its sample, this clonotype was seen a few times. The genes are TRBV6-2 or TRBV6-3 and TRBJ2-5; no reliable D call. V was cut by 0 bases and J by 2 bases, with 4 bases left in between. This CDR3 contains 13 residues. Germline loops: CDR1 MNHEY, CDR2 SVGEGT. The CDR3 here is CASSYSRQETQYF. In DNA, the CDR3 is TGTGCCAGCAGTTACTCGAGGCAAGAGACCCAGTACTTC.

V is TRBV19 and J is TRBJ1-2; D is uncertain. CDR3 length: 11 residues. Trimming stripped 10 bases from V and 8 bases from J, with 14 bases between. CDR1 is LNHDA, CDR2 SQIVND, per germline (reference sequence). The CDR3 reads CATSISFGYTF. The CDR3 nucleotides read TGTGCCACCTCCATCTCCTTCGGCTACACCTTC.

The chain is built from TRBV14 and TRBJ1-6; perhaps TRBD1 as D (5 bases). V lost 0 bases, J lost 7 bases, and 10 bases lay in between. Germline V gene data show CDR1 as SGHDN and CDR2 as FVKESK. The CDR3 loop spans 15 amino acids. CDR3 DNA: TGTGCCAGCAGCCAAGAGGGACGGACGAATTCACCCCTCCACTTT. Protein sequence: CASSQEGRTNSPLHF.